The T cell receptor beta chain described here comes from a study of OX40 agonist ivuxolimab in advanced cancers. Study in general: Subjects had a mean age of approximately 60 years, with a range of roughly 23 to 80; roughly 83% were male. The study's findings and limits: At doses 0.1 to 3.0 mg/kg, CD4+ and CD8+ clones expanded.

Assay: immunoSEQ multiplex PCR; the TCRdb copy retains only in-frame clones and omits some. The table has more than 25,000 clones, about 90% seen once. This clone was recorded once. What it binds is not known. The CDR3 has 12 amino acids. V was clipped by 0 bases and J by 6 bases, with 6 bases between them. Germline CDR1 is SGHKS and CDR2 is YYEKEE (reference sequence). The TCR comes from an adult with an advanced solid tumor such as melanoma, head and neck, liver or kidney cancer. The V call is TRBV5-5, the J call TRBJ1-1; D is unclear. The sample consisted of CD4+ or CD8+ T cells sorted from blood, taken in a trial of the OX40 agonist ivuxolimab. The CDR3 DNA is TGTGCCAGCAGCTTGGGGTACTCTGAAGCTTTCTTT. Its protein product is CASSLGYSEAFF.